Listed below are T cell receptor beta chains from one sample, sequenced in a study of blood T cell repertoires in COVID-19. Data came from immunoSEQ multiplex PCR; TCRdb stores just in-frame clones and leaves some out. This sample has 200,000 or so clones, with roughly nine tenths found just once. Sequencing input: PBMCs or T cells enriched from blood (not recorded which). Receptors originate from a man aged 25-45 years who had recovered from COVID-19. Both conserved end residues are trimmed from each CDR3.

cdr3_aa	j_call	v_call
ASSTRTVRGEKLF	TRBJ1-4	TRBV13
ASSEGGRWGNQPQH	TRBJ1-5	TRBV2
ASSQEQSPYEQY	TRBJ2-7	TRBV4-1
ASSQRQGSEQY	TRBJ2-7	TRBV3-1/TRBV3-2
ASSQDPGQSSYEQY	TRBJ2-7	TRBV4-1
ASSLTFRGDTQY	TRBJ2-3	TRBV7-9
ASSQVGRDGELF	TRBJ2-2	TRBV14
ASSPTSGGYNEQF	TRBJ2-1	TRBV5-4
ASSRTVNQPQH	TRBJ1-5	TRBV7-9
ASSPFAGAENQPQH	TRBJ1-5	TRBV18
ASSEYIGLLMMETQY	TRBJ2-5	TRBV25-1
ASSQGGNTEAF	TRBJ1-1	TRBV6-5
ASSKQGTTGELF	TRBJ2-2	TRBV10-2
ASSFSRLAGTHEQF	TRBJ2-1	TRBV5-1
ASRGPGLAVTNTGELF	TRBJ2-2	TRBV6-4
ASSFFGGRLRTEAF	TRBJ1-1	TRBV5-4
ASGDRLSNQPQH	TRBJ1-5	TRBV5-8
ASSEARWTGGISSTDTQY	TRBJ2-3	TRBV6-1